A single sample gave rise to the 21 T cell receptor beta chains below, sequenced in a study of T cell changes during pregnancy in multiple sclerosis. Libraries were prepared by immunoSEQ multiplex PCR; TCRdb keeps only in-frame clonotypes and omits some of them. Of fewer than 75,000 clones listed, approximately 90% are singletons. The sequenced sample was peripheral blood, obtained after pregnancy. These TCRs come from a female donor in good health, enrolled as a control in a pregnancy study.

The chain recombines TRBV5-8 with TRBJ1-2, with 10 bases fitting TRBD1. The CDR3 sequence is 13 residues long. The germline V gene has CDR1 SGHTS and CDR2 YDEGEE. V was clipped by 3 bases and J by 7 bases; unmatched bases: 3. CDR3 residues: CASSSGTGVGYTF. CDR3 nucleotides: TGTGCCAGCAGCTCCGGGACAGGGGTTGGCTACACCTTC.

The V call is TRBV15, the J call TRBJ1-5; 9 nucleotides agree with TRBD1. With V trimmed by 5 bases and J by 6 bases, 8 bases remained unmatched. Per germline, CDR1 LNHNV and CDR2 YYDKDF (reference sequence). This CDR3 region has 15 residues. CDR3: CATSGDREVGQPQHF. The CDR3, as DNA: TGTGCCACCAGCGGGGACAGGGAGGTCGGTCAGCCCCAGCATTTT.

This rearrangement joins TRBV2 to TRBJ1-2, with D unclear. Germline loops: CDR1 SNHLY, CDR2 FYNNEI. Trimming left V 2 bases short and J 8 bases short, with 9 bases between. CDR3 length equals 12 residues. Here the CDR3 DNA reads TGTGCCAGCAGTGAACCGCTAATGGGCTACACCTTC. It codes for CASSEPLMGYTF. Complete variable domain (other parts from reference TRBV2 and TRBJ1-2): EPEVTQTPSHQVTQMGQEVILRCVPISNHLYFYWYRQILGQKVEFLVSFYNNEISEKSEIFDDQFSVERPDGSNFTLKIRSTKLEDSAMYFCASSEPLMGYTFGSGTRLTVV.

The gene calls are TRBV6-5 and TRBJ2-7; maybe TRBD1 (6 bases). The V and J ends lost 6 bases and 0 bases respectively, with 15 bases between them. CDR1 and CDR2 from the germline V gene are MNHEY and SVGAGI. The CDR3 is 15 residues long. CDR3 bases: TGTGCCAGCAGCTCATCTAGGGGGAGCTCCTACGAGCAGTACTTC. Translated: CASSSSRGSSYEQYF.

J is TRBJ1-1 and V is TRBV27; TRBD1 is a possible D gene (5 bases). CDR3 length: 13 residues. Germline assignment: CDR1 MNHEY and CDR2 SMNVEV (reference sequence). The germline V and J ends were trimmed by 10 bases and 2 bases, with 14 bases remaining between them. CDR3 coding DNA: TGTGCCACGAAGTATCAGGGTAACACTGAAGCTTTCTTT. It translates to CATKYQGNTEAFF.

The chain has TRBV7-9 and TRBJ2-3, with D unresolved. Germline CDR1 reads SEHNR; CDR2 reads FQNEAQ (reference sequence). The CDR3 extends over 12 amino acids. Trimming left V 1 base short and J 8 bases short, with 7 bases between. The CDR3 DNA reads TGTGCCAGCAGCTTAGGCCTGGCTACGCAGTATTTT. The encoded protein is CASSLGLATQYF.

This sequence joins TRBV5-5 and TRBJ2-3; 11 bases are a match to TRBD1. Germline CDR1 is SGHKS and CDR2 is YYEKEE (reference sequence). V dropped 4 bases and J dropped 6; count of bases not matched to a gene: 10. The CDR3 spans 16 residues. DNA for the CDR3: TGTGCCAGCAGCCAAATCTCCGGGACAGGGGGGGATACGCAGTATTTT. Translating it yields CASSQISGTGGDTQYF.

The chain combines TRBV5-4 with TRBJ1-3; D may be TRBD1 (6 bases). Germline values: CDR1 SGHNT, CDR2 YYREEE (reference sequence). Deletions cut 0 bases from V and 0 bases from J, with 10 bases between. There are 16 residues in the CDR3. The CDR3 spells CASSLVGGHSGNTIYF. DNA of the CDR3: TGTGCCAGCAGCTTGGTGGGGGGGCACTCTGGAAACACCATATATTTT.

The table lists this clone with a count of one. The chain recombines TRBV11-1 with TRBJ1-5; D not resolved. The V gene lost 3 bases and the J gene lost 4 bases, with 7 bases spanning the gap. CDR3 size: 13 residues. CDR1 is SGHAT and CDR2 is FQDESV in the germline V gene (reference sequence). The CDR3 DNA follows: TGTGCCAGCAGCTTTGACATAAATCAGCCCCAGCATTTT. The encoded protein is CASSFDINQPQHF.

CDR3: CASSSSDRAYYGYTF. CDR3 coding DNA: TGTGCCAGTTCCTCCTCGGACAGGGCTTACTATGGCTACACCTTC. This chain links TRBV28 with TRBJ1-2; 8 bases line up with TRBD1. With V trimmed by 9 bases and J by 3 bases, 12 bases remained unmatched. The V gene's germline CDR1 is MDHEN and CDR2 SYDVKM. This CDR3 is built from 15 residues.

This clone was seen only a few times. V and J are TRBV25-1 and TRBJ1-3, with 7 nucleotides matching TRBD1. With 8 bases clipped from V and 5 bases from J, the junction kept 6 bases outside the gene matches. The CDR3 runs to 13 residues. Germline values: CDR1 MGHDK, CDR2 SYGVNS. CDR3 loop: CASSTGARNTIYF. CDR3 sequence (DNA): TGTGCCAGCTCAACAGGGGCACGAAACACCATATATTTT.

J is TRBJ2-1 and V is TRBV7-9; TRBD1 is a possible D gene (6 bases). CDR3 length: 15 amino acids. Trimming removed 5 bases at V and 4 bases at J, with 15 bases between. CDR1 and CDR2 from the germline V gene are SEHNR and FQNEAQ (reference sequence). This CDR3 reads CASSEGDTLYNEQFF. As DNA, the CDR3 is TGTGCCAGCAGCGAAGGGGACACCCTTTACAATGAGCAGTTCTTC.

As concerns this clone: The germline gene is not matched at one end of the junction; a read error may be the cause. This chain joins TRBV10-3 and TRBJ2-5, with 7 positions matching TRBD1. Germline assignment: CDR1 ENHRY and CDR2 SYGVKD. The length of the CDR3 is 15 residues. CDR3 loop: CAVSPRQGPQETQYF. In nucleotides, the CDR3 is TGTGCCGTCAGTCCTCGACAGGGACCACAAGAGACCCAGTACTTC.

As DNA, the CDR3 is TGTGCCAGCAGCCCACTACGGACCTACGAGCAGTACTTC. It encodes CASSPLRTYEQYF. The rearrangement uses TRBV11-2 and TRBJ2-7, with unresolved D. Trimming shortened V by 5 bases and J by 2 bases, and 10 bases separated the two germline ends. The CDR3 runs 13 residues. In germline, CDR1 is SGHAT, CDR2 FQNNGV.

The CDR3 protein is CASSVGGAGNTIYF. The CDR3 DNA reads as TGTGCCAGCAGCGTGGGGGGAGCTGGAAACACCATATATTTT. The chain carries TRBV9 and TRBJ1-3, with a possible D match to TRBD1 (5 bases). The CDR3 contains 14 residues. Per germline, CDR1 SGDLS and CDR2 YYNGEE. V lost 2 bases, J lost 2 bases, and 8 bases lay in between. Using reference TRBV9 and TRBJ1-3 for the parts outside the CDR3, the full variable domain is DSGVTQTPKHLITATGQRVTLRCSPRSGDLSVYWYQQSLDQGLQFLIQYYNGEERAKGNILERFSAQQFPDLHSELNLSSLELGDSALYFCASSVGGAGNTIYFGEGSWLTVV.

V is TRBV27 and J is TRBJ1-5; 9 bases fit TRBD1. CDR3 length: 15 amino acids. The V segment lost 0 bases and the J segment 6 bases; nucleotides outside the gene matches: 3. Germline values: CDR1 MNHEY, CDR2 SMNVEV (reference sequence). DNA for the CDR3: TGTGCCAGCAGTTTATCGACAGGGGGAACTCAGCCCCAGCATTTT. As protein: CASSLSTGGTQPQHF.

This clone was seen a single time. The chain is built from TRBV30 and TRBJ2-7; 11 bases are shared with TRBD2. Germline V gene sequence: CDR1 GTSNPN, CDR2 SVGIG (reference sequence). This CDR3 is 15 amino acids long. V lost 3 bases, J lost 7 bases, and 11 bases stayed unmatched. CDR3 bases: TGTGCCTGGAGCCTACTACTAGCGGGGGCAGGGGAGCAGTACTTC. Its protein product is CAWSLLLAGAGEQYF.

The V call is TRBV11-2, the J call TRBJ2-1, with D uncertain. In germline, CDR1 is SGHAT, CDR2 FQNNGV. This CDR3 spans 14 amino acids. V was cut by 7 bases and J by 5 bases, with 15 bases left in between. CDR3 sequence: CASTSGSIDNEQFF. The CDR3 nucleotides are TGTGCCAGCACTTCGGGTTCTATCGACAATGAGCAGTTCTTC.

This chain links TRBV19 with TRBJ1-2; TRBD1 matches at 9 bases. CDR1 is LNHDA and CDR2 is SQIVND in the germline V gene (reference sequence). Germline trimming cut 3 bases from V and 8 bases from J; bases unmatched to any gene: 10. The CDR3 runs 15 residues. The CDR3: CASSIRPGQGEGYTF. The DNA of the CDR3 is TGTGCCAGTAGTATCCGCCCGGGACAGGGCGAAGGCTACACCTTC.

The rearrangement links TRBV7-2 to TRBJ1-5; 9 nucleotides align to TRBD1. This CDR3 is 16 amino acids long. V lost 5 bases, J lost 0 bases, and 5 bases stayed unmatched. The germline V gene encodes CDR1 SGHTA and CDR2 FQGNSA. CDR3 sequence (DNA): TGTGCCAGCAGCCCTACAGGGGGCTTTAGCAATCAGCCCCAGCATTTT. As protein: CASSPTGGFSNQPQHF.

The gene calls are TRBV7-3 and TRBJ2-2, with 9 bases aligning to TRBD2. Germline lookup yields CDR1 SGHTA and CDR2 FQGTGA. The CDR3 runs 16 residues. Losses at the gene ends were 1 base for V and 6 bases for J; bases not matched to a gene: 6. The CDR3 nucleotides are TGTGCCAGCAGCTTAATGGTGGCTAGCGGGGCCGGGGAGCTGTTTTTT. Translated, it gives CASSLMVASGAGELFF.